Listed here are 14 T cell receptor beta chains from one sample, sequenced in a study of blood T cell repertoires in COVID-19. The method was immunoSEQ multiplex PCR; TCRdb's version includes in-frame clones alone and lacks a portion of them. This table has 95,000 to 150,000 clones, 87% appearing once. The specimen was peripheral blood. The receptors shown here come from a woman aged 50 to 60 with acute or convalescent COVID-19.

The rearrangement uses TRBV7-2 and TRBJ2-2; D is possibly TRBD1 (6 bases). Trimming took 6 bases from V and 4 from J, leaving 18 bases between them. CDR1 is SGHTA and CDR2 is FQGNSA in the germline V gene. The CDR3 loop spans 16 amino acids. As DNA, the CDR3 is TGTGCCAGCAGTTTGATTGGGGGCACGGGCACCGGGGAGCTGTTTTTT. This gives the protein CASSLIGGTGTGELFF.

CDR3 DNA sequence: TGTGCCAGCAGTGAATCTCATCTGGAGAATCTAAAGGGCTACACCTTC. This sequence encodes CASSESHLENLKGYTF. The chain joins TRBV25-1 to TRBJ1-2; D is uncertain. CDR3 length equals 16 residues. V gave up 1 base and J gave up 8 bases, with 20 bases separating them. Germline lookup yields CDR1 MGHDK and CDR2 SYGVNS.

This clone appeared a single time. The V call is TRBV9, the J call TRBJ2-2; D unresolved. Trimming removed 0 bases from V and 7 bases from J, with 13 bases in between. This CDR3 comprises 15 residues. The germline V gene encodes CDR1 SGDLS and CDR2 YYNGEE. The CDR3 region is CASSVASWSNGELFF. DNA for the CDR3: TGTGCCAGCAGCGTAGCTAGTTGGAGCAACGGGGAGCTGTTTTTT.

This rearrangement joins TRBV5-1 to TRBJ1-2, with 9 bases fitting TRBD1. The V and J ends lost 2 bases and 7 bases, in that order; junction bases with no gene match: 6. Germline-derived CDR1 and CDR2 are SGHRS and YFSETQ. The CDR3 totals 14 residues. Written as DNA, the CDR3 is TGCGCCAGCAGCTTAGACCGACAGGGGGGTGGCTACACCTTC. Its protein product is CASSLDRQGGGYTF.

The table lists this clone with a few counts. The chain recombines TRBV27 with TRBJ2-7; TRBD1 might be the D (5 bases). Germline V gene sequence: CDR1 MNHEY, CDR2 SMNVEV (reference sequence). Trimming stripped 3 bases from V and 0 bases from J, with 9 bases between. The CDR3 is made up of 14 amino acids. The CDR3 coding sequence is TGTGCCAGCAGTTTGACAGCTGCCTCCTACGAGCAGTACTTC. Translation: CASSLTAASYEQYF.

The rearrangement links TRBV30 to TRBJ1-5, with D unclear. In germline, CDR1 is GTSNPN, CDR2 SVGIG (reference sequence). The CDR3 spans 14 residues. Trimming removed 0 bases from V and 0 bases from J, with 6 bases in between. The CDR3 region is CAWSVRDSNQPQHF. In nucleotides, the CDR3 is TGTGCCTGGAGTGTTCGGGATAGCAATCAGCCCCAGCATTTT.

The CDR3 nucleotides read TGTGCCAGCAGTTACAGGGCAGGGTCACCCCTCCACTTT. Residues: CASSYRAGSPLHF. J is TRBJ1-6 and V is TRBV6-5; perhaps TRBD1 as D (5 bases). V lost 2 bases to trimming and J lost 10 bases, with 9 bases between them. CDR1 and CDR2 (germline): MNHEY, SVGAGI. This CDR3 contains 13 residues.

The genes are TRBV19 and TRBJ2-1; D may be TRBD2 (6 bases). The CDR3 is 14 amino acids. The germline V and J ends were trimmed by 10 bases and 7 bases, with 20 bases remaining between them. Germline CDR1 reads LNHDA; CDR2 reads SQIVND (reference sequence). The CDR3 sequence: CATTGGPISNEQFF. CDR3 DNA: TGTGCCACTACAGGAGGGCCCATATCTAATGAGCAGTTCTTC.

CDR3 DNA: TGTGCCAGCAGCTTAGGTGTTAGCGGGGTTCAAGAGACCCAGTACTTC. Translation gives CASSLGVSGVQETQYF. This chain joins TRBV11-2 and TRBJ2-5; 8 bases are shared with TRBD2. CDR1 and CDR2 (germline): SGHAT, FQNNGV. This CDR3 has 16 residues. V trimming: 1 base; J trimming: 2 bases; junction bases outside the gene matches: 6.

V and J are TRBV10-2 and TRBJ1-5; D is perhaps TRBD1 (6 bases). V was clipped by 11 bases and J by 0 bases, with 26 bases between them. The CDR3 extends over 18 amino acids. The germline V gene has CDR1 WSHSY and CDR2 SAAADI. For the CDR3, the DNA is TGCGCCTGCTCCCCCCTTCCACAGGGTATCATTAGCAATCAGCCCCAGCATTTT. Translating gives CACSPLPQGIISNQPQHF.

The rearrangement links TRBV5-4 to TRBJ2-5; TRBD1 matches at 7 bases. Looked up from germline, CDR1 is SGHNT and CDR2 is YYREEE (reference sequence). CDR3 length equals 13 residues. The J segment lost 3 bases and the V segment lost 1 base, leaving 0 bases of the junction unmatched. The CDR3 bases are TGTGCCAGCAGCTTGACAGGGGAAGAGACCCAGTACTTC. Translating it yields CASSLTGEETQYF.

The chain uses TRBV7-6 and TRBJ2-1, with D perhaps TRBD1 (5 bases). Per germline, CDR1 SGHVS and CDR2 FNYEAQ. The CDR3 runs to 14 residues. Trimming removed 3 bases at V and 10 bases at J, with 16 bases between. This chain's CDR3 is CASSFYTGVGEQFF. CDR3 in DNA: TGTGCCAGCAGCTTTTATACAGGTGTTGGCGAGCAGTTCTTC.

The CDR3 nucleotides are TGTGCCACCAGTCTCGGCGGCGGGGGGCGCTTTGAGACCCAGTACTTC. The encoded protein is CATSLGGGGRFETQYF. This sequence joins TRBV15 and TRBJ2-5, with 8 bases identical to TRBD2. The CDR3 length is 16 residues. Per the germline V gene, CDR1 is LNHNV and CDR2 is YYDKDF (reference sequence). V was pared by 6 bases and J by 5 bases, with 14 bases of the junction left unmatched.

This rearrangement joins TRBV3-1 (or the pseudogene TRBV3-2) to TRBJ1-2, with 8 bases aligning to TRBD1. With 3 bases clipped from V and 7 bases from J, the junction kept 4 bases outside the gene matches. Germline CDR1 and CDR2: LGHDT and YNNKEL (reference sequence). The CDR3 contains 13 residues. The CDR3 DNA sequence: TGTGCCAGCAGCCAGACAGGGGAGGCTGGCTACACCTTC. It codes for CASSQTGEAGYTF.